Listed here are 27 T cell receptor beta chains from one sample, sequenced in a study of beta chain features in type 1 diabetes. Whole-study results and caveats: TCRB CDR3 length was moderately but significantly reduced in all four CD4+ subsets of Type 1 diabetes patients.

These TCRs are of unknown antigen specificity. Every isolated RNA sample was fully reverse transcribed, so sequencing captured expressed TCRB transcripts. The table came from immunoSEQ multiplex PCR; TCRdb's copy has only in-frame clones and leaves some out. Of 400,000 or so clones in the sample, 8.5% to 10% were seen once. Material for sequencing was central memory CD4+ T cells from blood. These receptors were collected from a man under 40 with type 1 diabetes.

This clone was detected only once. The chain recombines TRBV27 with TRBJ2-3, with 7 bases lining up with TRBD2. The CDR3 totals 13 residues. J was trimmed by 6 bases and V by 6 bases; bases with no gene match: 6. CDR1 and CDR2 (germline): MNHEY, SMNVEV (reference sequence). This chain's CDR3 is CASRAWGGDTQYF. The CDR3 region has the DNA TGTGCCAGCAGGGCATGGGGGGGGGATACGCAGTATTTT.

This clone was seen many times. The chain couples TRBV15 to TRBJ2-1; TRBD1 might be the D (6 bases). CDR1 and CDR2 (germline): LNHNV, YYDKDF (reference sequence). This CDR3 comprises 13 residues. Trimming pared 3 bases from V and 7 bases from J, leaving 10 bases between. CDR3 in DNA: TGTGCCACCAGCAGTGACACAGGGAATGAGCAGTTCTTC. Protein sequence: CATSSDTGNEQFF.

The chain carries TRBV9 and TRBJ2-6; 10 bases line up with TRBD1. V trimming: 2 bases; J trimming: 0 bases; junction bases outside the gene matches: 2. This CDR3 is built from 17 residues. CDR1 and CDR2 from the germline V gene are SGDLS and YYNGEE. This CDR3 is CASSVGTGVSGANVLTF. In DNA, the CDR3 is TGTGCCAGCAGCGTGGGGACAGGGGTCTCTGGGGCCAACGTCCTGACTTTC. The full variable domain, rest sourced from reference TRBV9 and TRBJ2-6, is DSGVTQTPKHLITATGQRVTLRCSPRSGDLSVYWYQQSLDQGLQFLIQYYNGEERAKGNILERFSAQQFPDLHSELNLSSLELGDSALYFCASSVGTGVSGANVLTFGAGSRLTVL.

The rearrangement links TRBV7-3 to TRBJ2-1; 8 nucleotides agree with TRBD2. Germline V gene lookup returns CDR1 SGHTA and CDR2 FQGTGA. With 6 bases clipped from V and 3 bases from J, the junction kept 7 bases outside the gene matches. This CDR3 has 15 residues. In nucleotides, the CDR3 is TGTGCCAGCAGGCTCGGGAGGGCCGACTACAATGAGCAGTTCTTC. Its protein is CASRLGRADYNEQFF.

This clone was seen ten or more times. The chain carries TRBV2 and TRBJ2-2, with unresolved D. The V and J ends lost 6 bases and 5 bases respectively, with 16 bases between them. There are 15 residues in the CDR3. Germline V gives CDR1 SNHLY, CDR2 FYNNEI. This CDR3 reads CASSPEQPLTGELFF. The CDR3 DNA follows: TGTGCCAGCAGCCCCGAACAGCCTCTTACCGGGGAGCTGTTTTTT.

This clone was counted a few times. The chain employs TRBV9 and TRBJ1-3; 11 bases line up with TRBD1. The V gene end was trimmed by 4 bases and the J gene end by 9 bases; junction bases not matched to a gene: 3. Per the germline V gene, CDR1 is SGDLS and CDR2 is YYNGEE. The CDR3 totals 13 residues. Written as DNA, the CDR3 is TGTGCCAGCAGCTCTGGGACAGGGGGCACCATATATTTT. It encodes CASSSGTGGTIYF.

The table lists this clone with a few counts. The chain has TRBV5-1 and TRBJ2-2; TRBD1 matches at 7 bases. The CDR3 runs to 15 residues. Trimming removed 4 bases from V and 7 bases from J; junction bases left unmatched: 10. CDR1 is SGHRS, CDR2 YFSETQ, per germline. The DNA of the CDR3 is TGCGCCAGCAGCCTAACGGGACAGCCCGGCGGGGAGCTGTTTTTT. Its protein product is CASSLTGQPGGELFF. The variable domain in full, with the rest retrieved from reference TRBV5-1 and TRBJ2-2, is KAGVTQTPRYLIKTRGQQVTLSCSPISGHRSVSWYQQTPGQGLQFLFEYFSETQRNKGNFPGRFSGRQFSNSRSEMNVSTLELGDSALYLCASSLTGQPGGELFFGEGSRLTVL.

In this sample, this clone turned up once. The J gene is TRBJ2-1, the V gene TRBV7-2; no reliable D call. V lost 3 bases, J lost 2 bases, and 8 bases lay in between. Germline CDR1 is SGHTA and CDR2 is FQGNSA. This CDR3 region has 14 residues. The CDR3 loop reads CASSLYSTYNEQFF. The CDR3 coding sequence is TGTGCCAGCAGCTTGTACAGCACCTACAATGAGCAGTTCTTC. The full variable domain, its missing parts supplied by reference TRBV7-2 and TRBJ2-1, is GAGVSQSPSNKVTEKGKDVELRCDPISGHTALYWYRQSLGQGLEFLIYFQGNSAPDKSGLPSDRFSAERTGGSVSTLTIQRTQQEDSAVYLCASSLYSTYNEQFFGPGTRLTVL.

Points on this clone: One base separates it from a far larger clone, so it is likely a read error. The chain links TRBV11-1 to TRBJ1-5; 7 nucleotides align to TRBD1. The CDR3 runs to 14 residues. Germline V CDR1 and CDR2: SGHAT, FQDESV (reference sequence). V lost 5 bases and J lost 2; bases outside the gene matches: 3. The DNA of the CDR3 is TGTGCCAGCAGCCCCGGGACAGGCAATCAGCCCCAGCATTTT. Its protein is CASSPGTGNQPQHF.

V and J are TRBV14 and TRBJ2-5; tentatively, D is TRBD2 (5 bases). Germline CDR1 is SGHDN and CDR2 is FVKESK. The CDR3 consists of 12 residues. The V end was cut by 8 bases, the J end by 2 bases, with 9 bases between. The CDR3 region has the DNA TGTGCCAGCGCCGGGGTTCAAGAGACCCAGTACTTC. Its translation is CASAGVQETQYF.

The V call is TRBV9, the J call TRBJ1-5; D gene ambiguous. Germline CDR1 reads SGDLS; CDR2 reads YYNGEE. CDR3 length: 15 amino acids. V lost 0 bases and J 4 bases, leaving 11 bases between the germline ends. The CDR3 sequence: CASSVEPGSNQPQHF. CDR3 sequence (DNA): TGTGCCAGCAGCGTAGAACCCGGGTCGAATCAGCCCCAGCATTTT.

The chain is built from TRBV7-8 and TRBJ2-1; 11 nucleotides agree with TRBD2. The J segment lost 4 bases and the V segment lost 3 bases, leaving 8 bases of the junction unmatched. Germline V gene data show CDR1 as SGHVS and CDR2 as FQNEAQ. CDR3 length: 17 residues. The CDR3 DNA reads as TGTGCCAGCAGCTTTTCCCCCGGGACTAGCGGATACAATGAGCAGTTCTTC. Protein product: CASSFSPGTSGYNEQFF.

The chain carries TRBV7-9 and TRBJ2-2; TRBD1 might be the D (7 bases). The CDR3 covers 18 residues. V was cut by 3 bases and J by 3 bases, with 20 bases left in between. In germline, CDR1 is SEHNR, CDR2 FQNEAQ (reference sequence). The CDR3 protein is CASSLEQGGSVHTGELFF. For the CDR3, the DNA is TGTGCCAGCAGCTTGGAGCAGGGGGGATCGGTACACACCGGGGAGCTGTTTTTT. Combining the CDR3 with reference TRBV7-9 and TRBJ2-2 gives the whole variable domain DTGVSQNPRHKITKRGQNVTFRCDPISEHNRLYWYRQTLGQGPEFLTYFQNEAQLEKSRLLSDRFSAERPKGSFSTLEIQRTEQGDSAMYLCASSLEQGGSVHTGELFFGEGSRLTVL.

This chain links TRBV11-1 with TRBJ1-1; no reliable D call. Deletions cut 4 bases from V and 5 bases from J, with 8 bases between. This CDR3 has 12 residues. Germline CDR1 SGHAT, CDR2 FQDESV (reference sequence). CDR3 sequence (DNA): TGTGCCAGCAGCTGGAGTGAAACTGAAGCTTTCTTT. This codes for CASSWSETEAFF.

This sequence joins TRBV5-1 and TRBJ2-1; 12 bases match TRBD2. The CDR3 spans 15 residues. Germline lookup yields CDR1 SGHRS and CDR2 YFSETQ. V lost 3 bases, J lost 5 bases, and 3 bases stayed unmatched. The CDR3 region is CASSSLAGGDNEQFF. For the CDR3, the DNA is TGCGCCAGCAGCTCCCTAGCGGGAGGGGACAATGAGCAGTTCTTC. Supplemented by reference TRBV5-1 and TRBJ2-1, the full variable domain reads KAGVTQTPRYLIKTRGQQVTLSCSPISGHRSVSWYQQTPGQGLQFLFEYFSETQRNKGNFPGRFSGRQFSNSRSEMNVSTLELGDSALYLCASSSLAGGDNEQFFGPGTRLTVL.

This sequence joins TRBV11-3 and TRBJ2-5; 8 positions match TRBD2. The CDR3 has 13 residues. V lost 6 bases and J lost 3; bases outside the gene matches: 3. Germline CDR1 is SGHNT and CDR2 is YENEEA. In DNA form, the CDR3 reads TGTGCCAGCAGTCGTAGCGGGGAAGAGACCCAGTACTTC. The encoded protein is CASSRSGEETQYF.

The chain is built from TRBV4-2 and TRBJ2-6, with unresolved D. Germline lookup yields CDR1 LGHNA and CDR2 YNFKEQ. The ends were cut back, 1 base at V and 0 bases at J, with 7 bases in the middle. CDR3 length: 16 amino acids. The CDR3 spells CASSQAKDSGANVLTF. For the CDR3, the DNA is TGTGCCAGCAGCCAAGCTAAGGACTCTGGGGCCAACGTCCTGACTTTC.

The CDR3 sequence is CSAGGPGLAASSSYEQYF. The CDR3 DNA sequence: TGCAGCGCTGGGGGACCGGGACTAGCTGCAAGTAGCTCCTACGAGCAGTACTTC. The genes are TRBV29-1 and TRBJ2-7; 9 positions match TRBD2. V lost 7 bases and J lost 0; bases outside the gene matches: 19. CDR3 size: 18 residues. CDR1 and CDR2 (germline): SQVTM, ANQGSEA.

This chain connects TRBV6-6 to TRBJ2-1; D unresolved. The CDR3 runs 13 residues. V was clipped by 5 bases and J by 4 bases, with 9 bases between them. Germline V CDR1 and CDR2: MNHNY, SVGAGI (reference sequence). Here the CDR3 reads CASSSLEYNEQFF. CDR3 nucleotides: TGTGCCAGCAGTAGCCTAGAATACAATGAGCAGTTCTTC.

The V and J genes are TRBV5-1 and TRBJ2-1; D gene unclear. The germline gives CDR1 SGHRS, CDR2 YFSETQ. Trimming pared 0 bases from V and 4 bases from J, leaving 11 bases between. This CDR3 has 15 amino acids. In nucleotides, the CDR3 is TGCGCCAGCAGCTTGGTACCAGAGAAATACAATGAGCAGTTCTTC. It codes for CASSLVPEKYNEQFF.

The chain carries TRBV7-9 and TRBJ2-7; maybe TRBD1 (7 bases). The ends were cut back, 4 bases at V and 6 bases at J, with 25 bases in the middle. The CDR3 spans 17 residues. Germline V gene lookup returns CDR1 SEHNR and CDR2 FQNEAQ (reference sequence). The CDR3 sequence is CASSSGGMVGWNSEQYF. CDR3 in DNA: TGTGCCAGCAGCTCAGGGGGGATGGTCGGGTGGAATTCCGAGCAGTACTTC. Full variable domain (missing parts from reference TRBV7-9 and TRBJ2-7): DTGVSQNPRHKITKRGQNVTFRCDPISEHNRLYWYRQTLGQGPEFLTYFQNEAQLEKSRLLSDRFSAERPKGSFSTLEIQRTEQGDSAMYLCASSSGGMVGWNSEQYFGPGTRLTVT.

This clone has a count of ten or more. The chain combines TRBV2 with TRBJ2-1, with TRBD1 matching over 10 bases. Germline trimming cut 7 bases from V and 5 bases from J; bases unmatched to any gene: 2. CDR3 length: 13 residues. Germline V lookup: CDR1 SNHLY, CDR2 FYNNEI. The DNA for the CDR3 is TGTGCCAGCACGGGACAGGGGAACAATGAGCAGTTCTTC. Its translation is CASTGQGNNEQFF.

The rearrangement links TRBV19 to TRBJ1-5, with 7 bases that match TRBD1. CDR3 length: 15 amino acids. The germline gives CDR1 LNHDA, CDR2 SQIVND (reference sequence). Trimming cost V 5 bases and J 7 bases; bases outside gene matches: 11. CDR3 region: CASSFRDSGPQPQHF. CDR3 in DNA: TGTGCCAGTAGTTTCCGGGACAGCGGACCGCAGCCCCAGCATTTT.

At least ten counts were recorded for this clone. J is TRBJ1-2 and V is TRBV5-4, with D maybe TRBD1 (5 bases). Germline loops: CDR1 SGHNT, CDR2 YYREEE (reference sequence). This CDR3 region has 13 residues. Deletions cut 5 bases from V and 8 bases from J, with 16 bases between. The CDR3 sequence is CASSSPRVWGYTF. CDR3 nucleotide sequence: TGTGCCAGCAGTTCCCCCAGGGTATGGGGCTACACCTTC.

This clone was seen repeatedly, ten times or more. Compared with germline, one end of the junction differs, possibly owing to a read error. The chain recombines TRBV7-2 with TRBJ2-7; tentatively, D is TRBD2 (6 bases). Germline CDR1 and CDR2: SGHTA and FQGNSA. The length of the CDR3 is 13 residues. The chain's CDR3 is CASSLGKEGRRLF. CDR3 coding DNA: TGTGCCAGCAGCTTAGGGAAGGAAGGGAGGAGGCTCTTC. Complete variable domain (other parts from reference TRBV7-2 and TRBJ2-7): GAGVSQSPSNKVTEKGKDVELRCDPISGHTALYWYRQSLGQGLEFLIYFQGNSAPDKSGLPSDRFSAERTGGSVSTLTIQRTQQEDSAVYLCASSLGKEGRRLFGPGTRLTVT.

The chain joins TRBV11-1 to TRBJ2-1; D might be TRBD2 (6 bases). The CDR3 has 14 residues. Germline CDR1 is SGHAT and CDR2 is FQDESV (reference sequence). Trimming pared 3 bases from V and 10 bases from J, leaving 16 bases between. The CDR3 loop is CASSFQAGGSEQFF. In nucleotides, the CDR3 is TGTGCCAGCAGCTTTCAGGCCGGAGGGTCCGAGCAGTTCTTC. Full variable domain (outside the CDR3, taken from reference TRBV11-1 and TRBJ2-1): EAEVAQSPRYKITEKSQAVAFWCDPISGHATLYWYRQILGQGPELLVQFQDESVVDDSQLPKDRFSAERLKGVDSTLKIQPAELGDSAMYLCASSFQAGGSEQFFGPGTRLTVL.

This clone was detected a few times. The chain is built from TRBV19 and TRBJ2-7; 7 bases are a match to TRBD2. CDR1 is LNHDA, CDR2 SQIVND, per germline (reference sequence). This CDR3 region has 16 residues. Trimming removed 5 bases from V and 2 bases from J; junction bases left unmatched: 12. The CDR3 region has the DNA TGTGCCAGTAGTTCCGGACTAGGTGGCCACACCTACGAGCAGTACTTC. This gives the protein CASSSGLGGHTYEQYF.